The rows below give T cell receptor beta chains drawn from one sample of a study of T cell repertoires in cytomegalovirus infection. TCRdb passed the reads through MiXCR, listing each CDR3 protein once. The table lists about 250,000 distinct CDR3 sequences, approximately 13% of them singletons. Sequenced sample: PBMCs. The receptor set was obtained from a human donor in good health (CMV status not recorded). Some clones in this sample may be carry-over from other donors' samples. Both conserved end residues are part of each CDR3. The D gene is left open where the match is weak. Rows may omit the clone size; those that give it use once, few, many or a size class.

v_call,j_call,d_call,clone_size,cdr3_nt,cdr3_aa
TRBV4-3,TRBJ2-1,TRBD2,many,TGCGCCAGCAGCCAAGCGAGTAGCGGGGGCGCTCGGCAGTTCTTC,CASSQASSGGARQFF
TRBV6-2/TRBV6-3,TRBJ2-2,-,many,TGTGCCAGCAGTTCTAACAGGGTAACAGGGGAGCTGTTTTTT,CASSSNRVTGELFF
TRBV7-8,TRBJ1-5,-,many,TGTGCCAGCAGCCCGGGACGGATGGGAAATCAGCCCCAGCATTTT,CASSPGRMGNQPQHF
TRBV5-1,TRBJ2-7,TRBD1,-,TGCGCCAGCAGCTTGGATCAGGGGGCATACTACGAGCAGTACTTC,CASSLDQGAYYEQYF
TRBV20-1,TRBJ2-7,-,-,TGCAGTGTAACCCTAGGAGCGGCTAGCTCCTACGAGCAGTACTTC,CSVTLGAASSYEQYF
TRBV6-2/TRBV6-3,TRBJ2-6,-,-,TGTGCCAGCAGTTACCCTATCTTCCGGGAGAACTCTGGGGCCAACGTCCTGACTTTC,CASSYPIFRENSGANVLTF
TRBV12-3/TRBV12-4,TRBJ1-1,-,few,TGTGCCAGCAGTTTGTCACACACTGAAGCTTTCTTT,CASSLSHTEAFF
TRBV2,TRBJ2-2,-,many,TGTGCCAGCAGGCCCCAGGGGACCGCGAACACCGGGGAGCTGTTTTTT,CASRPQGTANTGELFF
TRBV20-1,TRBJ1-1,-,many,TGCAGTGCGGAGAGCCCCATGAACACTGAAGCTTTCTTT,CSAESPMNTEAFF
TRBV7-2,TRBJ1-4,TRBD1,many,TGTGCCAGCAGCACCGGGACAGGGCATGAAAAACTGTTTTTT,CASSTGTGHEKLFF
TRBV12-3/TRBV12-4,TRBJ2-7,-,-,TGTGCCAGCACCCTGTACGGCGAGCAGTACTTC,CASTLYGEQYF
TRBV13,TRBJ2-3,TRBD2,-,TGTGCCAGCAGCTTATCCCCCTTGGGACTAGCGGGGAACACAGATACGCAGTATTTT,CASSLSPLGLAGNTDTQYF
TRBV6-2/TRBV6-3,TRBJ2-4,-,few,TGTGCCAGGGACCCGACCAGGGGAAAAAACATTCAGTACTTC,CARDPTRGKNIQYF
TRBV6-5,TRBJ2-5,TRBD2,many,TGTGCCAGCCGTACGCGGGGGGCGGGTCAAGAGACCCAGTACTTC,CASRTRGAGQETQYF
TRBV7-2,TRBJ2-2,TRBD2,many,TGTGCCAGCAGCTACCGTACGGGACTAGCGAAGACCGGGGAGCTGTTTTTT,CASSYRTGLAKTGELFF
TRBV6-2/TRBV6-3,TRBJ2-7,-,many,TGTGCCAGCACCCGGGCGGGCCTATCCTACGAGCAGTACTTC,CASTRAGLSYEQYF
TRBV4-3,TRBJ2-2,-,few,TGCGCCAGCAGCGAGAATGGGGAGTACACCGGGGAGCTGTTTTTT,CASSENGEYTGELFF
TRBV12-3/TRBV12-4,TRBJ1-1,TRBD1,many,TGTGCCAGCAGTTGGCTACAGGGGGCATGGAACACTGAAGCTTTCTTT,CASSWLQGAWNTEAFF
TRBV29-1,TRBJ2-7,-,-,TGCGCCCCTTTGGGGTCCGTATCCGGACACGAGCAGTACTTC,CAPLGSVSGHEQYF
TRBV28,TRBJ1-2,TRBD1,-,TGTGCCAGCAGTTTGCCAGGGGGGGGCTACACCTTC,CASSLPGGGYTF
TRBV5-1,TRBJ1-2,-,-,TGCGCCAGCAGCATACGGGGCACTAACTATGGCTACACCTTC,CASSIRGTNYGYTF
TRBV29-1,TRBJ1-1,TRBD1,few,TGCAGCGTCCAGGGGGCAAGGAACACTGAAGCTTTCTTT,CSVQGARNTEAFF
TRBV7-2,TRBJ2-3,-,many,TGTGCCAGCGGCAGTGGAGATACGCAGTATTTT,CASGSGDTQYF
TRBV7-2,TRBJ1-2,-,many,TGTGCCAGCAGCTTAGATTTGGGGGCCTACACCTTC,CASSLDLGAYTF
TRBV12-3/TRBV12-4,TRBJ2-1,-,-,TGTGCCAGCACCCATGGCCCTGACCCGCGGGCGGGCAATGAGCAGTTCTTC,CASTHGPDPRAGNEQFF
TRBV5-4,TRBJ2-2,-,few,TGTGCCAGCGCGAGGCAGCCTGGATTGGCCGGGGAGCTGTTTTTT,CASARQPGLAGELFF
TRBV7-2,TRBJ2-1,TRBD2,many,TGTGCCAGCAGCTTAGAAGGACTAGCGGCGCGGGAGCAGTTCTTC,CASSLEGLAAREQFF
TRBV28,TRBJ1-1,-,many,TGTGCCAGCCCAGGCCCCACTGAAGCTTTCTTT,CASPGPTEAFF
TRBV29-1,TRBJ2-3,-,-,TGCAGCGTTGAAAAACGATGCATACCCACAGATACGCAGTATTTT,CSVEKRCIPTDTQYF
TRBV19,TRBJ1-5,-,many,TGTGCCAGTAGTCCCAGGACACCCTACAATCAGCCCCAGCATTTT,CASSPRTPYNQPQHF
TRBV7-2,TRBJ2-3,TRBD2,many,TGTGCCAGCAGCTTTGGAGCGGGAGGGAGCACAGATACGCAGTATTTT,CASSFGAGGSTDTQYF
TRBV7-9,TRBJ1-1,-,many,TGTGCCAGCAGCTCCCAGGCAGGGCAGGCTGCTTTCTTT,CASSSQAGQAAFF
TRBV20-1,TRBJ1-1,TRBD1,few,TGCAGTGCTAGAGCCAGGACAGGGGACCCATACTCAGAAGCTTTCTTT,CSARARTGDPYSEAFF
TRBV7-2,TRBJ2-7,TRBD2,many,TGTGCCAGCAGCCCAGGACTAGCGGGATATGGCAGCTCCTACGAGCAGTACTTC,CASSPGLAGYGSSYEQYF
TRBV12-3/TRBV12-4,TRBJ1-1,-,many,TGTGCCAGCAGACCCCCCGGACGTCGAGGCACTGAAGCTTTCTTT,CASRPPGRRGTEAFF
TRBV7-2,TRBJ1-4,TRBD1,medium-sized,TGTGCCAGCGCCTCCGGGACAGACTATGAAAAACTGTTTTTT,CASASGTDYEKLFF
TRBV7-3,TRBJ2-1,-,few,TGTGCCAGCAGCCAAAGGGGACTTCCCAATGAGCAGTTCTTC,CASSQRGLPNEQFF
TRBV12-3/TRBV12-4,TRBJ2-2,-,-,TGTGCCAGCAGGCCCTTCCGGCAGGGCGGAACCGGGGAGCTGTTTTTT,CASRPFRQGGTGELFF
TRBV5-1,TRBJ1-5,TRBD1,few,TGCGCCAGCAGCTTTGACCCCCAGGGGGCTGGCAATCAGCCCCAGCATTTT,CASSFDPQGAGNQPQHF
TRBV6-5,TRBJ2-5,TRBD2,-,TGTGCCAGCAGTTACTCGGTAGCGGGAGCGAGGGAGACCCAGTACTTC,CASSYSVAGARETQYF
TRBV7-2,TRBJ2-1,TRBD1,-,TGTGCCAGCAGCTTACGACAGGGGGGGCTCTCCTACAATGAGCAGTTCTTC,CASSLRQGGLSYNEQFF
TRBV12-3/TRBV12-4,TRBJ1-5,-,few,TGTGCCAGCAGTCCTTACTTTCAGCCCCAGCATTTT,CASSPYFQPQHF
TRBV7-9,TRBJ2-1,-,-,TGTGCCAGCAGCTTAGGTCTCCTGGGGGGGCTCAATGAGCAGTTCTTC,CASSLGLLGGLNEQFF
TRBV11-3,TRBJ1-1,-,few,TGTGCCAGCAGCGCCGGACGGGGTGACACTGAAGCTTTCTTT,CASSAGRGDTEAFF
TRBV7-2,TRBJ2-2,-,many,TGTGCCAGCAGCTTAGTTAGCCAGAACACCGGGGAGCTGTTTTTT,CASSLVSQNTGELFF